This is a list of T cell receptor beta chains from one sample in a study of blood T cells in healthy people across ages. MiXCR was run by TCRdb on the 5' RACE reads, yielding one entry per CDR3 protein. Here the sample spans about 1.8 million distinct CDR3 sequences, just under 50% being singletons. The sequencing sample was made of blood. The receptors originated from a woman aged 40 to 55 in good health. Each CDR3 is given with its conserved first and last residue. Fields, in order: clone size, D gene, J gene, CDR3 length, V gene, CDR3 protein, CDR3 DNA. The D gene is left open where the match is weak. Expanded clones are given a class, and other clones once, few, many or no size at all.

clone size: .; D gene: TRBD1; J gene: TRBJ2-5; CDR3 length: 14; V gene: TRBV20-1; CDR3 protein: CSARDRDRVYERYF; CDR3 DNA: TGCAGTGCTAGAGATCGGGACAGGGTATACGAGCGGTACTTC
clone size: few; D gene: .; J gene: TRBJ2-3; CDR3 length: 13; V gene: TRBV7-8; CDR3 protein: CASSIGGPDTQYF; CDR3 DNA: TGTGCCAGCAGTATCGGAGGCCCAGATACGCAGTATTTT
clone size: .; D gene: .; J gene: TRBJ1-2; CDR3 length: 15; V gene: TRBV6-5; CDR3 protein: CASSYSTDNNYGYTF; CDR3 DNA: TGTGCCAGCAGTTACTCGACAGACAATAACTATGGCTACACCTTC
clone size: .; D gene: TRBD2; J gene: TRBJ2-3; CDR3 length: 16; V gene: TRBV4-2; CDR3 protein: CASSQDGGGGGDTQYF; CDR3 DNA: TGTGCCAGCAGCCAAGATGGAGGCGGGGGAGGAGATACGCAGTATTTT
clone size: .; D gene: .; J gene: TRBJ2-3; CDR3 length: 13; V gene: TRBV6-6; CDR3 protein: CASSGMSPDTQYF; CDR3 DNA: TGTGCCAGCAGTGGCATGTCTCCAGATACGCAGTATTTT
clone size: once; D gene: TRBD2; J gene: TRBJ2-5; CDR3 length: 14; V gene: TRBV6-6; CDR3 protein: CASGREQRPETQYF; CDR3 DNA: TGTGCCAGCGGGAGGGAACAGCGACCGGAGACCCAGTACTTC
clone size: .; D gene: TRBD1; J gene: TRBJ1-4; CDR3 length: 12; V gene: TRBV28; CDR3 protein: CASGQGNEKLFF; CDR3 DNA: TGTGCCAGTGGACAGGGCAATGAAAAACTGTTTTTT
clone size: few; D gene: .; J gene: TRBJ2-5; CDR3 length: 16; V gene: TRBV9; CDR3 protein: CASSVRGDRIQETQYF; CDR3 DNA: TGTGCCAGCAGCGTCCGGGGGGACAGAATACAAGAGACCCAGTACTTC
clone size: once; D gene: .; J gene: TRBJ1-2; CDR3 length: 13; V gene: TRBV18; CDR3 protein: CASSQGAKDGYTF; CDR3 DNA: TGTGCCAGCTCTCAAGGGGCAAAGGATGGCTACACCTTC
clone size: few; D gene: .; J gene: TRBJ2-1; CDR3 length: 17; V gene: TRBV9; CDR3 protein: CASSVLRGDSSYNEQFF; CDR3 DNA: TGTGCCAGCAGCGTACTCCGGGGGGACAGCTCCTACAATGAGCAGTTCTTC
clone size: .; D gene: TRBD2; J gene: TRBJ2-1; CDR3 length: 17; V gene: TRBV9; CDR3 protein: CASSVATLAATYNEQFF; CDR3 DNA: TGTGCCAGCAGCGTAGCTACGCTAGCGGCAACCTACAATGAGCAGTTCTTC
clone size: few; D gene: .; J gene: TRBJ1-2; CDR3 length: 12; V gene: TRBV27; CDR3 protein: CASGGVLNGYTF; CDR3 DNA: TGTGCCAGCGGAGGAGTACTAAATGGCTACACCTTC
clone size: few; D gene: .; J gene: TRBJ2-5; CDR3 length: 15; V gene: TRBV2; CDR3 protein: CASSVRSTRVETQYF; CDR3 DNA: TGTGCCAGCAGTGTCAGGAGCACCCGGGTAGAGACCCAGTACTTC
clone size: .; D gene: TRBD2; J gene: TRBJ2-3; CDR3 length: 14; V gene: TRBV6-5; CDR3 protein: CASSLQTSTDTRYF; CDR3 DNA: TGTGCCAGCAGTTTACAGACTAGCACAGATACGCGGTATTTT
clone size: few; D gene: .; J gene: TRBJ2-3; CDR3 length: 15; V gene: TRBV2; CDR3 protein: CASSETGIYTDTQYF; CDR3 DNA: TGTGCCAGCAGTGAGACAGGAATATACACAGATACGCAGTATTTT
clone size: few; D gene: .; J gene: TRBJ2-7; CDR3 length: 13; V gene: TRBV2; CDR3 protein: CASGRDNSYEQYF; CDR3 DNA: TGTGCCAGCGGCCGGGACAACTCCTACGAGCAGTACTTC
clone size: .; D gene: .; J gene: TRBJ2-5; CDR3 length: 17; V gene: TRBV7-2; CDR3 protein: CASSLGVGAGKQETQYF; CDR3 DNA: TGTGCCAGCAGCCTGGGAGTTGGTGCGGGGAAACAAGAGACCCAGTACTTC
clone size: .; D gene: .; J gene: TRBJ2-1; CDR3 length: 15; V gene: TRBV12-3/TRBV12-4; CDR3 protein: CASSRSGTTDNEQFF; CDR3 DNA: TGTGCCAGCAGCCGATCCGGGACGACCGACAATGAGCAGTTCTTC
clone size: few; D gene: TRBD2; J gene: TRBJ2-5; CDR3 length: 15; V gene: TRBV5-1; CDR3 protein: CASSKFSRGEKTQYF; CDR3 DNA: TGCGCCAGCAGCAAATTCTCCCGGGGGGAAAAGACCCAGTACTTC
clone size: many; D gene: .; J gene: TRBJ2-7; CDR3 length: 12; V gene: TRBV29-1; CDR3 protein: CSVETADYEQYF; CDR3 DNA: TGCAGCGTTGAAACAGCGGACTACGAGCAGTACTTC
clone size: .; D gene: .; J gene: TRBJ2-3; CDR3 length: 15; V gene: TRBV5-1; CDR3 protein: CASSLVATGTDTQYF; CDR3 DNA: TGCGCCAGCAGCTTGGTGGCTACCGGCACAGATACGCAGTATTTT
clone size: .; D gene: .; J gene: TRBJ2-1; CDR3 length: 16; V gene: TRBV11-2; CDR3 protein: CASSTTGIYLLDEQFF; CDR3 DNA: TGTGCCAGCAGTACCACAGGGATCTATCTTTTGGATGAGCAGTTCTTC
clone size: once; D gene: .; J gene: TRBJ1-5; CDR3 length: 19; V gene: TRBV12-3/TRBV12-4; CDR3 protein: CASRGRGRRGLPLNQPQHF; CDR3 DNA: TGTGCCAGCAGGGGTAGGGGAAGAAGGGGCCTACCTCTCAATCAGCCCCAGCATTTT
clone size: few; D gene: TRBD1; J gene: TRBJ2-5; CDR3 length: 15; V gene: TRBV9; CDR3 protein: CASSVGQGAGETQYF; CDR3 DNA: TGTGCCAGCAGCGTAGGACAGGGGGCTGGAGAGACCCAGTACTTC
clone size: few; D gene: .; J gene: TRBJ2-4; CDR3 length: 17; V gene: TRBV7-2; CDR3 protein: CASSLEVEQLAKNIQYF; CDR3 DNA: TGTGCCAGCAGCTTAGAGGTGGAGCAACTAGCCAAAAACATTCAGTACTTC
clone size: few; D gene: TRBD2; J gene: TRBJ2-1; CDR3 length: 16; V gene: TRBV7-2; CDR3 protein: CASSLALAGGFNEQFF; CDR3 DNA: TGTGCCAGCAGCTTAGCCCTAGCGGGGGGTTTCAATGAGCAGTTCTTC
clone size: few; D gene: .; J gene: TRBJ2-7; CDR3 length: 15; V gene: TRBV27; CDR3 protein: CASRVTFTRNYEQYF; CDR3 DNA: TGTGCCAGCCGTGTAACATTCACCCGGAACTACGAGCAGTACTTC
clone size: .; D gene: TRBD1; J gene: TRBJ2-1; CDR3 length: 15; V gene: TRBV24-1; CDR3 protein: CATSVRDRGYNEQFF; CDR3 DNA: TGTGCCACCAGTGTCCGAGACAGGGGCTACAATGAGCAGTTCTTC
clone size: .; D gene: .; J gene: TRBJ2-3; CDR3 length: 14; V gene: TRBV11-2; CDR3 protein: CASSLGSDSNTQYF; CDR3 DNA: TGTGCCAGCAGCTTAGGGTCTGACTCAAATACGCAGTATTTT
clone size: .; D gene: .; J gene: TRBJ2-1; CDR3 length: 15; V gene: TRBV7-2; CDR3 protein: CASSFLGGADSRQFF; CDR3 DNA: TGTGCCAGCAGCTTCCTAGGGGGGGCGGACTCGAGACAGTTCTTC
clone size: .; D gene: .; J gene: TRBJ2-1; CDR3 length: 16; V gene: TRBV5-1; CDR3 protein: CASSLRQVWAYNEQFF; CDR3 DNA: TGCGCCAGCAGCTTAAGACAGGTTTGGGCCTACAATGAGCAGTTCTTC
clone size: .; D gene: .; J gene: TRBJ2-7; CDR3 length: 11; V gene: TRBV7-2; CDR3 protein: CASARGHEQYF; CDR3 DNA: TGTGCCAGCGCCCGCGGGCACGAGCAGTACTTC
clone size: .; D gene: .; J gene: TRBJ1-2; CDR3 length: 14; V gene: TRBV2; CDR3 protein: CASISQQALGGYTF; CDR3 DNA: TGTGCCAGCATTAGCCAACAAGCCCTTGGCGGCTACACCTTC
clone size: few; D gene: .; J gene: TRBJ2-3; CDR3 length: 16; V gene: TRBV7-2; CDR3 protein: CASSFRVTGILDTQYF; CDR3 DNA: TGTGCCAGCAGCTTTCGGGTTACAGGAATATTGGATACGCAGTATTTT
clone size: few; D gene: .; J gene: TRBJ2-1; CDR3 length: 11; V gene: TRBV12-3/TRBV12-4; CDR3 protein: CASSFLDVQFF; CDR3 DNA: TGTGCCAGCAGTTTCTTGGATGTACAGTTCTTC
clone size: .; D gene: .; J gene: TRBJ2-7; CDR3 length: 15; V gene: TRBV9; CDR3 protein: CASSPFSGPYYEQYF; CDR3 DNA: TGTGCCAGCAGCCCCTTCTCGGGGCCCTACTACGAGCAGTACTTC
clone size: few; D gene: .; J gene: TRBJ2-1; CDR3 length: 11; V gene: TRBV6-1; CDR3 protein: CASSQREAKFF; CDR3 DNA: TGTGCCAGCAGTCAACGAGAGGCTAAGTTCTTC
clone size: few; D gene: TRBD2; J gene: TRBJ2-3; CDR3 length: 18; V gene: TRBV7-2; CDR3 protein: CASTDRTSGFSPTDTQYF; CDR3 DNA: TGTGCCAGCACCGACAGGACTAGCGGTTTTTCCCCAACAGATACGCAGTATTTT
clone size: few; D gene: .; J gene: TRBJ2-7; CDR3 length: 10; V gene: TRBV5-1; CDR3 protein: CASSGVEQYF; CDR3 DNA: TGCGCCAGCAGCGGGGTCGAGCAGTACTTC
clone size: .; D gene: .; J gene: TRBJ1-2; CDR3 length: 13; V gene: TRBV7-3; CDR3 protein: CASSSSGERGYTF; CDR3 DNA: TGTGCCAGCAGCTCCTCGGGGGAGAGGGGCTACACCTTC
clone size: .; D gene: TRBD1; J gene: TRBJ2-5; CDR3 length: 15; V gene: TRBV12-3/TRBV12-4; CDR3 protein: CASRYGTGYKETQYF; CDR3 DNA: TGTGCCAGCAGGTACGGGACAGGATACAAAGAGACCCAGTACTTC
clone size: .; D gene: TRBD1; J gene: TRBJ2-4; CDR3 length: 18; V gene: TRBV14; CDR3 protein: CASSQYTGTGVSKNIQYF; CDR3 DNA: TGTGCCAGCAGCCAGTATACCGGGACAGGGGTTTCCAAAAACATTCAGTACTTC
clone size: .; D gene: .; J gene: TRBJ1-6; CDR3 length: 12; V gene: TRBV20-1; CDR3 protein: CSASREGSPLHF; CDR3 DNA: TGCAGTGCTAGTCGGGAAGGTTCACCCCTCCACTTT
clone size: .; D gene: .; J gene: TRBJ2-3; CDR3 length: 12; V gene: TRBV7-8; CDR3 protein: CASSKSQDTQYF; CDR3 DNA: TGTGCCAGCAGCAAATCCCAAGATACGCAGTATTTT
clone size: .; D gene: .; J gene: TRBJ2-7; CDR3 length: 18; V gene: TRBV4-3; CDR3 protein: CASSQEKPRGRSSYEQYF; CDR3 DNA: TGCGCCAGCAGCCAAGAAAAACCCAGGGGCCGTAGCTCCTACGAGCAGTACTTC
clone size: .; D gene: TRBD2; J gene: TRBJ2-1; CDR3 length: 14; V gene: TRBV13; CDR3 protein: CASSVPGGAYEQFF; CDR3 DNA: TGTGCCAGCAGCGTCCCCGGGGGGGCCTATGAGCAGTTCTTC
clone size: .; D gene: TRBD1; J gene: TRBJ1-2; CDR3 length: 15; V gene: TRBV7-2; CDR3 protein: CASSLAGGDRAGYTF; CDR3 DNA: TGTGCCAGCAGCTTAGCGGGGGGGGACAGGGCTGGCTACACCTTC